These 22 T cell receptor beta chains were sequenced from one sample in a study of shared clonotypes between healthy human individuals. Profiled with immunoSEQ multiplex PCR; TCRdb holds only in-frame clones, not every one. The sample contains 740,000 or so clones, around 73% of which appear only once. Sequencing input: memory CD4+ T cells sorted from blood. Subset: CD45RA-negative fraction. Every receptor here comes from a woman in her 30s in good health.

The rearrangement joins TRBV28 to TRBJ2-5; TRBD1 agrees at 9 bases. The J call is in doubt because the DNA end fits TRBJ2-7 better. Germline V gives CDR1 MDHEN, CDR2 SYDVKM. This CDR3 spans 16 amino acids. CDR3 in DNA: TGTGCCAGCACCAAATTCGCCGGGACAGGGATCTACGAGCAGTACTTC. Amino acids: CASTKFAGTGIYEQYF.

Comment on this clone: Other DNA variants within this sample encode the same CDR3. The V call is TRBV18, the J call TRBJ2-6, with 9 bases identical to TRBD1. CDR3 length equals 17 residues. Germline V gene lookup returns CDR1 KGHSH and CDR2 LQKENI. V shed 0 bases, J shed 2 bases, and the junction held 2 bases outside the gene matches. CDR3 residues: CASSPPGQGTGANVLTF. CDR3 in DNA: TGTGCCAGCTCACCACCGGGACAGGGCACTGGGGCCAACGTCCTGACTTTC.

The chain recombines TRBV28 with TRBJ2-3; 8 bases match TRBD2. The CDR3 totals 15 residues. The V segment lost 7 bases and the J segment 4 bases; nucleotides outside the gene matches: 10. CDR1 MDHEN and CDR2 SYDVKM come from the germline V gene. The CDR3 loop reads CASILSGGLADTQYF. CDR3 coding DNA: TGTGCCAGCATCCTCTCGGGGGGGTTGGCAGATACGCAGTATTTT.

In regard to this clone: The identical CDR3 is also encoded by other nucleotide sequences in the sample. This rearrangement joins TRBV19 to TRBJ2-3; the match to TRBD2 covers 7 bases. The CDR3 is made up of 13 amino acids. Germline V gene data show CDR1 as LNHDA and CDR2 as SQIVND (reference sequence). J gave up 4 bases and V 3 bases, and 1 base lay outside the gene matches. The CDR3 nucleotides read TGTGCCAGTAGTATTGGACTAGCAGATACGCAGTATTTT. It translates to CASSIGLADTQYF. The full variable domain, with the rest looked up from reference TRBV19 and TRBJ2-3, is DGGITQSPKYLFRKEGQNVTLSCEQNLNHDAMYWYRQDPGQGLRLIYYSQIVNDFQKGDIAEGYSVSREKKESFPLTVTSAQKNPTAFYLCASSIGLADTQYFGPGTRLTVL.

The rearrangement joins TRBV5-8 to TRBJ2-3, with TRBD1 identical over 7 bases. This CDR3 has 16 residues. CDR1 is SGHTS and CDR2 is YDEGEE in the germline V gene. The ends lost 4 bases at V and 0 bases at J; junction bases unmatched: 8. The CDR3: CASSDLTGWSTDTQYF. CDR3 sequence (DNA): TGTGCCAGCAGCGATTTGACAGGGTGGAGCACAGATACGCAGTATTTT.

The gene calls are TRBV28 and TRBJ2-1; 12 positions agree with TRBD2. This CDR3 has 13 residues. Per the germline V gene, CDR1 is MDHEN and CDR2 is SYDVKM. The V segment lost 9 bases and the J segment 8 bases; nucleotides outside the gene matches: 5. In DNA form, the CDR3 reads TGTGCCAGTACTAGCGGGAGGAGAGATGAGCAGTTCTTC. Amino acids: CASTSGRRDEQFF.

This chain uses TRBV6-5 with TRBJ2-2; 7 bases are shared with TRBD1. The J segment lost 0 bases and the V segment lost 8 bases, leaving 6 bases of the junction unmatched. CDR1 is MNHEY, CDR2 SVGAGI, per germline. The CDR3 loop spans 15 amino acids. The CDR3 DNA is TGTGCCAGCGGAAGGACAGGTTCGAACACCGGGGAGCTGTTTTTT. Protein: CASGRTGSNTGELFF.

The CDR3 DNA reads as TGTGCCAGCACCTCGACGGGCGAAAAACTGTTTTTT. It encodes CASTSTGEKLFF. The V call is TRBV7-9, the J call TRBJ1-4; D remains ambiguous. CDR3 length: 12 amino acids. V lost 7 bases and J 8 bases, leaving 11 bases between the germline ends. Germline CDR1 is SEHNR and CDR2 is FQNEAQ (reference sequence). Using reference TRBV7-9 and TRBJ1-4 for the parts outside the CDR3, the full variable domain is DTGVSQNPRHKITKRGQNVTFRCDPISEHNRLYWYRQTLGQGPEFLTYFQNEAQLEKSRLLSDRFSAERPKGSFSTLEIQRTEQGDSAMYLCASTSTGEKLFFGSGTQLSVL.

This rearrangement joins TRBV15 to TRBJ2-5, with TRBD1 identical over 7 bases. The CDR3 spans 16 residues. The trim removed 7 bases at V and 0 bases at J, leaving 11 bases unmatched. Germline lookup yields CDR1 LNHNV and CDR2 YYDKDF (reference sequence). The CDR3: CATTQQGFGNQETQYF. Written as DNA, the CDR3 is TGTGCCACCACTCAACAGGGGTTCGGCAACCAAGAGACCCAGTACTTC.

V usage is TRBV25-1 and J usage is TRBJ2-2; 7 nucleotides match TRBD1. The CDR3 is 16 residues long. Looked up from germline, CDR1 is MGHDK and CDR2 is SYGVNS. V lost 3 bases, J lost 1 base, and 5 bases stayed unmatched. This CDR3 reads CASSDDRVLNTGELFF. As DNA, the CDR3 is TGTGCCAGCAGTGACGACAGGGTTTTGAACACCGGGGAGCTGTTTTTT. The variable domain in full, with the rest retrieved from reference TRBV25-1 and TRBJ2-2, is EADIYQTPRYLVIGTGKKITLECSQTMGHDKMYWYQQDPGMELHLIHYSYGVNSTEKGDLSSESTVSRIRTEHFPLTLESARPSHTSQYLCASSDDRVLNTGELFFGEGSRLTVL.

The chain couples TRBV2 to TRBJ1-1, with D perhaps matching TRBD1 (6 bases). The CDR3 runs 13 residues. The V gene lost 3 bases and the J gene lost 7 bases, with 12 bases spanning the gap. Germline V gene sequence: CDR1 SNHLY, CDR2 FYNNEI. This CDR3 is CASSDGGGDEAFF. The CDR3 nucleotides read TGTGCCAGCAGTGACGGGGGCGGTGATGAAGCTTTCTTT.

This clone came up a few times. CDR3 bases: TGCGCCAGCAGCTTGGCCGGGGTAGCGACCCAAGAGACCCAGTACTTC. It specifies CASSLAGVATQETQYF. The chain carries TRBV5-1 and TRBJ2-5, with a possible D match to TRBD2 (5 bases). Germline V gene data show CDR1 as SGHRS and CDR2 as YFSETQ. CDR3 length: 16 amino acids. V lost 0 bases, J lost 1 base, and 13 bases lay in between.

This clone was seen only once. This chain uses TRBV11-3 with TRBJ2-3; D possibly corresponds to TRBD2 (6 bases). The CDR3 consists of 15 residues. V lost 1 base to trimming and J lost 1 base, with 9 bases between them. CDR1 is SGHNT and CDR2 is YENEEA in the germline V gene. Here the CDR3 DNA reads TGTGCCAGCAGCTTAGGGCGCGGGGGCACAGATACGCAGTATTTT. Translated: CASSLGRGGTDTQYF.

CDR3 coding DNA: TGCGCCAGCAGCCAAGGGCCGGAGAGGGGGCTCAAGGAAAAACTGTTTTTT. This sequence encodes CASSQGPERGLKEKLFF. The gene calls are TRBV4-1 and TRBJ1-4; 7 nucleotides align to TRBD1. Germline-derived CDR1 and CDR2 are MGHRA and YSYEKL. The CDR3 consists of 17 residues. The junction had 13 bases not matched to a gene; V was cut back by 1 base and J by 8 bases.

The rearrangement uses TRBV28 and TRBJ2-3, with 10 bases that match TRBD1. The CDR3 consists of 14 residues. V gave up 6 bases and J gave up 5 bases; unmatched junction bases: 5. CDR1 is MDHEN and CDR2 is SYDVKM in the germline V gene. The CDR3, as DNA: TGTGCCAGCAGGACGACAGGGGGCTTAGATACGCAGTATTTT. Its translation: CASRTTGGLDTQYF.

The chain is built from TRBV2 and TRBJ1-1, with 7 positions matching TRBD1. The germline V gene encodes CDR1 SNHLY and CDR2 FYNNEI. This CDR3 region has 14 residues. V lost 5 bases, J lost 1 base, and 4 bases stayed unmatched. As DNA, the CDR3 is TGTGCCAGCAGTCCTCGACAGGGGAACACTGAAGCTTTCTTT. It is translated as CASSPRQGNTEAFF.

The rearrangement links TRBV11-3 to TRBJ2-1; D is ambiguous. With 0 bases removed from V and 6 bases from J, the gap between germline ends came to 9 bases. The CDR3 is made up of 14 amino acids. CDR1 SGHNT and CDR2 YENEEA come from the germline V gene. This chain's CDR3 is CASSLDPQSNEQFF. The DNA of the CDR3 is TGTGCCAGCAGCTTAGACCCACAGTCCAATGAGCAGTTCTTC.

This clone turned up a few times. The chain links TRBV2 to TRBJ2-2; unclear D gene. Germline loops: CDR1 SNHLY, CDR2 FYNNEI. Trimming shortened V by 3 bases and J by 0 bases, and 8 bases separated the two germline ends. The CDR3 is 15 amino acids. The CDR3 DNA follows: TGTGCCAGCAGTGAGATGGGGACGAACACCGGGGAGCTGTTTTTT. This gives the protein CASSEMGTNTGELFF. Drawing the rest from reference TRBV2 and TRBJ2-2, the complete variable domain is EPEVTQTPSHQVTQMGQEVILRCVPISNHLYFYWYRQILGQKVEFLVSFYNNEISEKSEIFDDQFSVERPDGSNFTLKIRSTKLEDSAMYFCASSEMGTNTGELFFGEGSRLTVL.

The rearrangement links TRBV30 to TRBJ2-2; D call uncertain. Germline V gene data show CDR1 as GTSNPN and CDR2 as SVGIG (reference sequence). CDR3 length: 11 amino acids. Trimming pared 0 bases from V and 6 bases from J, leaving 2 bases between. CDR3 sequence: CAWSVSGELFF. The CDR3 DNA reads TGTGCCTGGAGTGTTTCCGGGGAGCTGTTTTTT. Full variable domain (missing parts from reference TRBV30 and TRBJ2-2): SQTIHQWPATLVQPVGSPLSLECTVEGTSNPNLYWYRQAAGRGLQLLFYSVGIGQISSEVPQNLSASRPQDRQFILSSKKLLLSDSGFYLCAWSVSGELFFGEGSRLTVL.

Worth noting for this clone: A much bigger clone sits one base away, suggesting this may be a read error. The chain couples TRBV19 to TRBJ2-5; the match to TRBD2 covers 9 bases. This CDR3 has 18 amino acids. Germline V gives CDR1 LNHDA, CDR2 SQIVND (reference sequence). CDR3 in amino acids: CASSIYLSGAGGQEAQYF. In DNA form, the CDR3 reads TGTGCCAGTAGTATATACCTCTCCGGTGCGGGGGGGCAAGAGGCCCAGTACTTC.

This clone was counted many times. The rearrangement uses TRBV21-1 and TRBJ1-2; the D call in the table, TRBD1, was not verified against the DNA. TRBV21-1 is assigned pseudogene status. The CDR3 has 18 residues. The CDR3 sequence is CASRQPGTEDLYPNGYTF. The CDR3 nucleotides read TGTGCCAGCAGACAACCCGGGACAGAGGACTTATATCCAAATGGCTACACCTTC.

This clone was seen a handful of times. The sample holds other DNA sequences that translate to the same CDR3. This sequence joins TRBV6-1 and TRBJ1-1; D gene uncertain. Germline CDR1 reads MNHNS; CDR2 reads SASEGT. The CDR3 has 14 residues. V gave up 2 bases and J gave up 2 bases, with 9 bases separating them. CDR3 in amino acids: CASSERGGNTEAFF. The DNA of the CDR3 is TGTGCCAGCAGTGAAAGAGGTGGAAACACTGAAGCTTTCTTT.